The next 6 T cell receptor beta chains were all read from a single sample in a study of neurological immune-mediated disorders. TCRdb reprocessed the 5' RACE reads with MiXCR, giving one entry per CDR3 protein. Of approximately 70,000 distinct CDR3 sequences detected, approximately 4.6% appear once; the ten largest clones hold 2% to 2.5%. What was sequenced was PBMCs. Receptors originate from a woman between 70 and 85 years old with multiple sclerosis.

This clonotype was seen many times. J is TRBJ2-3 and V is TRBV18, with 11 bases aligning to TRBD2. The V gene end was trimmed by 5 bases and the J gene end by 0 bases; junction bases not matched to a gene: 4. The germline V gene encodes CDR1 KGHSH and CDR2 LQKENI. CDR3 length: 16 residues. The CDR3 region has the DNA TGTGCCAGCTCATCCTGGACTAGCGGGAGCACAGATACGCAGTATTTT. Translated: CASSSWTSGSTDTQYF.

By sample share, this clonotype is medium-sized. The chain employs TRBV20-1 and TRBJ2-3, with D tentatively TRBD2 (5 bases). Between the trimmed V and J ends, which lost 6 bases and 5 bases, there was a span of 18 bases. This CDR3 has 14 residues. Per the germline V gene, CDR1 is DFQATT and CDR2 is SNEGSKA (reference sequence). The CDR3 coding sequence is TGCAGTGCCCGTCCCTTCCAAGGAGGAGATACGCAGTATTTT. Its translation: CSARPFQGGDTQYF.

This clonotype has ten or more counts. The chain employs TRBV12-3 or TRBV12-4 and TRBJ1-1, with 11 bases that match TRBD1. The ends lost 2 bases at V and 3 bases at J; junction bases unmatched: 2. The CDR3 runs to 15 residues. In nucleotides, the CDR3 is TGTGCCAGCAGTTTATCGGACAGGGGGCACACTGAAGCTTTCTTT. Protein product: CASSLSDRGHTEAFF.

This clonotype was recorded many times. The CDR3 is CASSPMGLAGKGETQYF. CDR3 bases: TGCGCCAGCAGCCCCATGGGACTAGCGGGAAAAGGAGAGACCCAGTACTTC. V gene TRBV5-1 combines with J gene TRBJ2-5, with 13 nucleotides matching TRBD2. CDR3 size: 17 residues. Germline trimming cut 4 bases from V and 4 bases from J; bases unmatched to any gene: 10. Germline V gene data show CDR1 as SGHRS and CDR2 as YFSETQ.

There are many counts of this clonotype. V is TRBV6-5 and J is TRBJ1-2; maybe TRBD1 (6 bases). V lost 1 base, J lost 8 bases, and 14 bases lay in between. The CDR3 extends over 14 amino acids. Germline CDR1 and CDR2: MNHEY and SVGAGI. CDR3 bases: TGTGCCAGCAGTTACTGGGACGGGGGCGGCGGCTACACCTTC. Protein sequence: CASSYWDGGGGYTF.

The table lists this clonotype with a few counts. The V call is TRBV15, the J call TRBJ1-1; D remains ambiguous. Germline loops: CDR1 LNHNV, CDR2 YYDKDF (reference sequence). V gave up 5 bases and J gave up 11 bases, with 15 bases separating them. CDR3 size: 12 residues. The CDR3 DNA sequence: TGTGCCACCAGCGGGCCAGGCGCTGGGGCTTTCTTT. It translates to CATSGPGAGAFF.